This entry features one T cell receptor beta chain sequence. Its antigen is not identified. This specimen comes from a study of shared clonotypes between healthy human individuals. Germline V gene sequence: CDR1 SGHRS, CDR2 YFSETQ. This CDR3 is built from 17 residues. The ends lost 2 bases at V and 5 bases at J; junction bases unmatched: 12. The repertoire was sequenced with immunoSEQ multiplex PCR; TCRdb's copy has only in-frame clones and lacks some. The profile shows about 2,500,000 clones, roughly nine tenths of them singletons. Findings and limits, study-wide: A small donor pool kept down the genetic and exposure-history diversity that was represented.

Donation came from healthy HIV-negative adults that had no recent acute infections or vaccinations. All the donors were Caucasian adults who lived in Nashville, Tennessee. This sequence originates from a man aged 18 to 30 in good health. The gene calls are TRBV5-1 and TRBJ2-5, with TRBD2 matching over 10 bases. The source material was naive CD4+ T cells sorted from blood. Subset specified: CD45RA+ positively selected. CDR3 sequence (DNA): TGCGCCAGCAGCTTAGCTAGCGGGAGCGCTGGGGGGGAGACCCAGTACTTC. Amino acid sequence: CASSLASGSAGGETQYF.